Below, one T cell receptor (beta chain) is given with its context. What antigen it recognizes has not been identified. Qualities for individual bases were not recorded, and no much larger clone is one base off. The donors were healthy, HIV-negative adults with no recently reported acute infections or vaccinations. All donors were Caucasian adults living in Nashville, Tennessee, USA. CD4+ T cells were enriched by magnetic negative selection, after which naive cells were positively selected on CD45RA and the negative fraction was taken as the memory subset. Blood was obtained by leukapheresis, after which PBMCs were separated by Ficoll-Histopaque density gradient centrifugation and cryopreserved in liquid nitrogen vapor phase. Analytical flow cytometry was used to check the purity and quantity of each magnetically sorted T cell population. Genomic DNA was isolated from every sorted fraction and measured by UV absorbance on a Nanodrop 2000c.

TCR CDR3 regions were amplified from genomic DNA by multiplex PCR using the deep immunoSEQ assay. For each cell subset, the extracted genomic DNA was distributed evenly across all wells of several immunoSEQ 96-well plates, and each plate served as one replicate. For sorted subsets, roughly 200 ng genomic DNA, equal to 25,000 to 35,000 T cell genomes, was loaded into each replicate PCR. Purified libraries were measured with a Qubit 3.0 fluorometer, size-checked on a Bioanalyzer 2100, and measured again with the KAPA Library Quantification kit. Each immunoSEQ 96-well plate was sequenced on its own single-read 150-cycle Illumina NextSeq 550 flow cell. The authors' pipeline ran thus. Because the immunoSEQ output held only junctional sequences and lacked quality scores, the filtering could not match the filtering applied to full-length reads. Sequences were annotated with PyIR, a Python wrapper for IgBLAST v1.9, and V/J genes and CDR3 were assigned using IMGT germline references. Reads were filtered out if the reads had weak V/J assignments (E-value above 1e-6), no CDR3, stop codons, out-of-frame junctions, or ambiguous translated residues. V3J clonotypes were defined as sequences sharing the same inferred V gene, J gene, and CDR3 amino acid sequence. To compute the percentage overlap between repertoires, the number of shared unique clonotypes was divided by the size of the smaller repertoire. Repertoire richness was assessed with RTK rarefaction, the Chao1 estimator, and Recon v2.1 estimates of unobserved clonotypes. OLGA was used to compute generation probabilities for all TCRbeta clonotypes that the gDNA method yielded from a few donors. The table comes from immuneACCESS by way of TCRdb, which keeps in-frame sequences with V and J called. Part of the clones is missing from these tables; in studies checked, under half for an unresolved V gene and the rest for unknown reasons. From that table come the V and J calls and clone size; the DNA was used to work out D and trimming. The table for this sample lists nearly 1,000,000 clones; over 60% of them were counted only once. Together, the top ten hold over 1.3% of the sample.

This sample was taken from a study of shared clonotypes between healthy human individuals (dated by TCRdb to 2018 to 2021). As for the study more broadly: The cohort comprised a couple of women and three men aged 18 to 49 years. For each donor, CD4 naive and CD4 memory were each run on three plates, CD8 naive on two plates, and CD8 memory on one plate. Blood TCR repertoires of a handful of healthy adults were deeply sequenced to estimate repertoire size and the extent of clonotype sharing between individuals. To increase sequencing depth and limit assay-specific biases, TCR repertoire library preparation and sequencing were carried out by different laboratories using diverse techniques. Each donor's leukapheresis produced roughly between roughly 0.85 and 9.5 billion PBMCs.

Findings and caveats that apply to the study as a whole: Naive subsets generally had larger estimated clonotype richness than memory subsets. Pairwise subsampling led to the expectation that sequencing depth would affect the degree of clonotype sharing among donors. Compared with non-shared clonotypes, the clonotypes found in all four sorted-subset donors had higher generation probabilities. Because the study included a small number of donors, the genetic and exposure-history diversity represented was limited. Only blood was sampled, and tissue TCR repertoires likely differ from those in blood. Even with the large sequencing depth, rarefaction of the sorted-subset datasets indicated that sequencing was incomplete. Sharing across a few donors was observed for around 4.8% of naive CD4, under 4% of naive CD8, about 2.5% of memory CD4, and roughly 0.4% of memory CD8 clonotypes.

Specimen: memory CD4+ T cells sorted from blood. The cell subset or site label on this specimen signifies: CD45RA-negative fraction. The source of this sequence is a man between 18 and 35 years old in good health.

The CDR3 protein is CASTSLGATNEKLFF. DNA sequence: TGTGCCAGCACTTCATTGGGTGCCACTAATGAAAAACTGTTTTTT. The chain couples TRBV28 to TRBJ1-4; there is no confident call for the D gene. Via the germline V gene, CDR1 is MDHEN and CDR2 SYDVKM. Inclusive of the bounding cysteine and phenylalanine, the CDR3 is 15 residues long. CDR3 DNA is the only sequence kept; it has 45 bases, read in frame from the first base. V loses 7 bases, J loses 2 bases, and the germline ends lie 14 bases apart.